The 21 T cell receptor beta chains presented below share a single source sample, sequenced in a study of control samples from healthy donors and cancer patients (dated by TCRdb to about 2020). The library was made by the immunoSEQ multiplex PCR assay. TCRdb provides this immuneACCESS table in a form limited to in-frame rearrangements. Some clones are lacking; in checked studies, under half of them reflect an unresolved V gene, and why the rest are absent is not known. Within this sample are some 120,000 clones, with approximately 90% of them counted one time only. Just over 8.5% of the sample rests with the top ten. Sequencing input: blood. The receptors derive from a man aged 18 to 30 in good health.

Only one count was recorded for this clone. The rearrangement links TRBV3-1 (or the pseudogene TRBV3-2) to TRBJ2-4; D is ambiguous. The germline V and J ends were trimmed by 1 base and 8 bases, with 6 bases remaining between them. In germline, CDR1 is LGHDT, CDR2 YNNKEL (reference sequence). The length of the CDR3 is 12 residues. The CDR3 here is CASSQGTHIQYF. CDR3 DNA: TGTGCCAGCAGCCAAGGCACACACATTCAGTACTTC.

The chain links TRBV5-1 to TRBJ2-1, with 8 bases fitting TRBD1. The CDR3 contains 16 residues. The germline V gene encodes CDR1 SGHRS and CDR2 YFSETQ. V gave up 0 bases and J gave up 5 bases; unmatched junction bases: 7. The CDR3 DNA is TGCGCCAGCAGCTTGGTAGTGACAGGGGTAAACAATGAGCAGTTCTTC. Translated: CASSLVVTGVNNEQFF.

The chain recombines TRBV29-1 with TRBJ2-5; D remains unclear. From germline, CDR1 is SQVTM and CDR2 ANQGSEA. The CDR3 contains 11 residues. V dropped 1 base and J dropped 7 bases, with 7 bases sitting between them. CDR3 nucleotides: TGCAGCGTTGAAGGAATGGGGACCCAGTACTTC. Residues: CSVEGMGTQYF.

The chain joins TRBV27 to TRBJ1-4; D may be TRBD1 (6 bases). The germline V and J ends were trimmed by 8 bases and 8 bases, with 21 bases remaining between them. Germline values: CDR1 MNHEY, CDR2 SMNVEV (reference sequence). CDR3 length: 15 amino acids. The CDR3 nucleotides are TGTGCCAGCTCCTTCGAGGGGGGCATCCGGGAAAAACTGTTTTTT. Translating it yields CASSFEGGIREKLFF. The entire variable domain, with the rest obtained from reference TRBV27 and TRBJ1-4, is as follows: EAQVTQNPRYLITVTGKKLTVTCSQNMNHEYMSWYRQDPGLGLRQIYYSMNVEVTDKGDVPEGYKVSRKEKRNFPLILESPSPNQTSLYFCASSFEGGIREKLFFGSGTQLSVL.

The chain has TRBV6-1 and TRBJ1-2; D remains unclear. Germline V CDR1 and CDR2: MNHNS, SASEGT. This CDR3 region has 14 residues. Trimming took 2 bases from V and 2 from J, leaving 9 bases between them. The CDR3 region has the DNA TGTGCCAGCAGTGAACCCGCAGGCAACTATGGCTACACCTTC. Protein: CASSEPAGNYGYTF.

The chain has TRBV5-1 and TRBJ2-3; a possible D gene is TRBD1 (5 bases). The CDR3 has 13 residues. Deletions cut 0 bases from V and 4 bases from J, with 6 bases between. Germline V gives CDR1 SGHRS, CDR2 YFSETQ. CDR3 loop: CASSLGGSDTQYF. As DNA, the CDR3 is TGCGCCAGCAGCTTGGGGGGCTCAGATACGCAGTATTTT.

CDR3 DNA: TGTGCCATCAGTGGAGGAGGGGCGACAGATACGCAGTATTTT. Amino acids: CAISGGGATDTQYF. The V gene is TRBV10-3, the J gene TRBJ2-3; D is perhaps TRBD2 (6 bases). The CDR3 extends over 14 amino acids. Germline values: CDR1 ENHRY, CDR2 SYGVKD. Deletions cut 4 bases from V and 3 bases from J, with 11 bases between.

The chain has TRBV6-5 and TRBJ1-3; a weak D match, TRBD1 (5 bases). The CDR3 consists of 15 residues. CDR1 is MNHEY, CDR2 SVGAGI, per germline. Deletions cut 0 bases from V and 3 bases from J, with 9 bases between. The CDR3 region is CASSYSKGVGNTIYF. CDR3 nucleotide sequence: TGTGCCAGCAGTTACTCGAAAGGGGTTGGAAACACCATATATTTT.

V gene TRBV29-1 combines with J gene TRBJ1-2, with 7 bases aligning to TRBD1. J gave up 7 bases and V 6 bases, and 11 bases lay outside the gene matches. Germline CDR1 is SQVTM and CDR2 is ANQGSEA. The CDR3 totals 13 residues. The CDR3, as DNA: TGCAGCGTGCCGACAGGGTTAATTGGTGGCTACACCTTC. Translation gives CSVPTGLIGGYTF.

This chain uses TRBV10-3 with TRBJ1-6, with 10 nucleotides matching TRBD1. Germline-derived CDR1 and CDR2 are ENHRY and SYGVKD. V shed 3 bases and J 10 bases; nucleotides not matched to a gene: 9. This CDR3 comprises 16 residues. In DNA, the CDR3 is TGTGCCATCAGTGACGACAGGGGGCGAGTAGGCTCACCCCTCCACTTT. The encoded protein is CAISDDRGRVGSPLHF.

V gene TRBV7-9 combines with J gene TRBJ2-7, with D perhaps being TRBD1 or TRBD2 (6 bases each). This CDR3 is built from 17 residues. Trimming left V 5 bases short and J 7 bases short, with 27 bases between. Germline-derived CDR1 and CDR2 are SEHNR and FQNEAQ (reference sequence). As DNA, the CDR3 is TGTGCCAGCAGCCCGACGCTGGGGGGCAGGGGAATGTGGGAGCAGTACTTC. Translation gives CASSPTLGGRGMWEQYF. The full variable domain, completed using reference TRBV7-9 and TRBJ2-7, is DTGVSQNPRHKITKRGQNVTFRCDPISEHNRLYWYRQTLGQGPEFLTYFQNEAQLEKSRLLSDRFSAERPKGSFSTLEIQRTEQGDSAMYLCASSPTLGGRGMWEQYFGPGTRLTVT.

The genes are TRBV10-3 and TRBJ1-5; D remains unclear. This CDR3 is 13 amino acids long. Germline lookup yields CDR1 ENHRY and CDR2 SYGVKD. Trimming removed 3 bases at V and 4 bases at J, with 7 bases between. This CDR3 reads CAISDRLNQPQHF. DNA for the CDR3: TGTGCCATCAGTGACCGACTGAATCAGCCCCAGCATTTT.

This clone was detected only once. This sequence joins TRBV5-1 and TRBJ2-7, with TRBD1 identical over 8 bases. V was pared by 3 bases and J by 6 bases, with 8 bases of the junction left unmatched. Germline CDR1 SGHRS, CDR2 YFSETQ. CDR3 length: 14 amino acids. The CDR3 sequence is CASSSYAGGGEQYF. CDR3 bases: TGCGCCAGCAGCTCGTACGCAGGGGGCGGCGAGCAGTACTTC.

This chain joins TRBV30 and TRBJ2-7; D remains unclear. The germline CDR1 and CDR2 sequences are GTSNPN and SVGIG (reference sequence). The CDR3 totals 14 residues. V lost 0 bases and J 4 bases, leaving 13 bases between the germline ends. Written as DNA, the CDR3 is TGTGCCTGGAGTGTGACATCAAGATTTTACGAGCAGTACTTC. Translated: CAWSVTSRFYEQYF.

This sequence joins TRBV14 and TRBJ1-2; the D is unclear. Germline assignment: CDR1 SGHDN and CDR2 FVKESK. With 4 bases removed from V and 3 bases from J, the gap between germline ends came to 6 bases. The CDR3 runs to 12 residues. The CDR3 is CASSPSHYGYTF. The CDR3 region has the DNA TGTGCCAGCAGCCCTTCACACTATGGCTACACCTTC.

CDR3 region: CASGLRVTDTQYF. The DNA of the CDR3 is TGTGCTAGTGGTTTAAGGGTGACAGATACGCAGTATTTT. The chain combines TRBV12-5 with TRBJ2-3; unclear D gene. V was pared by 3 bases and J by 3 bases, with 7 bases between. Germline V gene data show CDR1 as LGHNT and CDR2 as FRNRAP. This CDR3 is built from 13 residues.

The chain couples TRBV5-4 to TRBJ1-3; possible D gene TRBD1, 5 bases. This CDR3 has 16 residues. V gave up 5 bases and J gave up 4 bases, with 19 bases separating them. CDR1 SGHNT and CDR2 YYREEE come from the germline V gene (reference sequence). The CDR3 region is CASRQEVWGTGNTIYF. CDR3 sequence (DNA): TGTGCCAGCAGGCAGGAGGTATGGGGGACCGGAAACACCATATATTTT.

This chain joins TRBV4-1 and TRBJ1-4; 9 bases match TRBD1. The CDR3 contains 17 residues. Germline V gene lookup returns CDR1 MGHRA and CDR2 YSYEKL. V lost 3 bases and J lost 7; bases outside the gene matches: 12. The CDR3 DNA follows: TGCGCCAGCAGCCAGCGGGGTTCGGGACAGGGTCGTGAAAAACTGTTTTTT. Translating it yields CASSQRGSGQGREKLFF.

The rearrangement links TRBV6-1 to TRBJ2-7; D is perhaps TRBD1 (6 bases). This CDR3 contains 14 residues. Trimming took off 1 base at V and 3 bases at J, with 10 bases between the two ends. CDR1 and CDR2 (germline): MNHNS, SASEGT. The CDR3 bases are TGTGCCAGCAGTGAAGAGGGGGTCCTCTACGAGCAGTACTTC. The encoded protein is CASSEEGVLYEQYF.

The chain couples TRBV7-2 to TRBJ1-5; possible D gene TRBD1, 5 bases. V was clipped by 5 bases and J by 7 bases, with 15 bases between them. Germline CDR1 reads SGHTA; CDR2 reads FQGNSA. The CDR3 totals 14 residues. The CDR3 DNA reads TGTGCCAGCAGCCGCTACGGGGGAGGGCAGCCCCAGCATTTT. It specifies CASSRYGGGQPQHF.

The chain couples TRBV15 to TRBJ2-3; 11 bases align to TRBD2. Germline CDR1 and CDR2: LNHNV and YYDKDF (reference sequence). Trimming cost V 8 bases and J 2 bases; bases outside gene matches: 9. The CDR3 length is 16 residues. CDR3 loop: CATQLASGGFTDTQYF. CDR3 nucleotide sequence: TGTGCCACCCAGTTAGCTAGCGGGGGGTTCACAGATACGCAGTATTTT.